This T cell receptor beta chain was sequenced during a study of OX40 agonist ivuxolimab in advanced cancers. Findings and caveats of the study: Antigen targets of the expanded peripheral T cells went undetermined. Clonal expansion was seen in CD4+ and CD8+ blood T cells by week 6 at 0.1 to 3.0 mg/kg. A proportion of nonresponders additionally exhibited low normalized T-cell clonal expansion.

This clone was recorded a few times. What it binds is not known. Blood specimens came from baseline, cycle 4 day 1, and cycle 7 day 1. The CDR3 loop spans 16 amino acids. CDR1 is SGHAT, CDR2 FQNNGV, per germline. V was cut by 1 base and J by 10 bases, with 20 bases left in between. Here immunoSEQ multiplex PCR was the method, and the copy in TCRdb shows in-frame clones only, minus some. Of about 48,000 clones listed, around 84% are singletons. This sequence was found in an adult with an advanced solid tumor such as melanoma, head and neck, liver or kidney cancer. This chain connects TRBV11-2 to TRBJ2-1; weak D call: TRBD2 (6 bases). The specimen comprised CD4+ or CD8+ T cells sorted from blood, sampled in a trial of the OX40 agonist ivuxolimab. CDR3 DNA: TGTGCCAGCAGCTTAGCGCGCGGAGGCGGGGTTATGGAGCAGTTCTTC. Its protein is CASSLARGGGVMEQFF.